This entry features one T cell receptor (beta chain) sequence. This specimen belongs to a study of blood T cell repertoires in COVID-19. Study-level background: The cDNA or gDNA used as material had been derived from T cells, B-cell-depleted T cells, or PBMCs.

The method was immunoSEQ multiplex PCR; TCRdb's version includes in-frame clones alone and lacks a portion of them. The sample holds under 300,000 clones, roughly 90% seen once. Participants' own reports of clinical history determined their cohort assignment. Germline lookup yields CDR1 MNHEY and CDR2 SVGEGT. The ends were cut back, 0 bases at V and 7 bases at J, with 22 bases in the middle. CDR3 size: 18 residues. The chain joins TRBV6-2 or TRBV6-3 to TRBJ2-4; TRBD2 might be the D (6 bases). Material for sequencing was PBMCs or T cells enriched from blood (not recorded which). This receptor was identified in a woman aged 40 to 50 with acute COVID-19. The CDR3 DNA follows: TGTGCCAGCAGTTACTCGAAGGCCCTAGCGAGTGGGGTCAACATTCAGTACTTC. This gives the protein CASSYSKALASGVNIQYF.